The present T cell receptor beta chain was sequenced within a study of OX40 agonist ivuxolimab in advanced cancers. Trimming left V 3 bases short and J 0 bases short, with 14 bases between. The CDR3 is 16 residues long. Germline CDR1 and CDR2: SGHVS and FQNEAQ. Here immunoSEQ multiplex PCR was the method, and the copy in TCRdb shows in-frame clones only, minus some. The sample carries 100,000 or so clones, about 88% recorded once. This sequence was found in an adult with an advanced solid tumor such as melanoma, head and neck, liver or kidney cancer. The chain employs TRBV7-8 and TRBJ1-1; D is unclear. The sample in question was CD4+ or CD8+ T cells sorted from blood, obtained in a trial of the OX40 agonist ivuxolimab. As DNA, the CDR3 is TGTGCCAGCAGCTTCGCCGGACTGGGAATGAACACTGAAGCTTTCTTT. Protein: CASSFAGLGMNTEAFF.